One sample yielded the 5 T cell receptor beta chains listed below, sequenced in a study of T cell responses to AZD1222 COVID-19 vaccine (dated by TCRdb to about 2021). The time point label on this specimen signifies: baseline before first vaccination. Libraries were prepared through the immunoSEQ multiplex PCR assay. TCRdb re-hosts the immuneACCESS table, in-frame sequences only. Its copies lack some clones; in the studies checked, an unresolved V gene accounts for under half of them, and the cause for the rest is not known. The sample has about 100,000 clones on record, about 88% of them singletons. The top ten hold 2.8% of the sample. The source was peripheral blood, collected on day 0 of AZD1222 vaccination. The origin of the receptors is an adult in good health.

The chain uses TRBV15 and TRBJ1-5; D gene unclear. This CDR3 is 14 amino acids long. With 1 base removed from V and 4 bases from J, the gap between germline ends came to 8 bases. Germline V gene sequence: CDR1 LNHNV, CDR2 YYDKDF (reference sequence). The CDR3 region is CATSRGRDNQPQHF. In nucleotides, the CDR3 is TGTGCCACCAGCAGAGGGAGGGATAATCAGCCCCAGCATTTT.

CDR3 DNA sequence: TGTGCCATCCCGGGACTAGCGGGGCCCGGGGAGCTGTTTTTT. It is translated as CAIPGLAGPGELFF. The chain has TRBV5-4 and TRBJ2-2, with 13 bases aligning to TRBD2. Trimming took 9 bases from V and 6 from J; bases not matched to a gene: 5. The CDR3 sequence is 14 residues long. The germline V gene has CDR1 SGHNT and CDR2 YYREEE (reference sequence).

The chain joins TRBV7-5 to TRBJ2-5; the table's D call, TRBD2, has no DNA check behind it. TRBV7-5 is classified as a pseudogene. The CDR3 is 16 amino acids. The CDR3 region is CARSPRDSLYQETQYF. As DNA, the CDR3 is TGTGCCAGAAGCCCCCGTGATAGCCTGTACCAAGAGACCCAGTACTTC.

The chain uses TRBV5-1 and TRBJ2-3; D tentatively fits TRBD1 or TRBD2 (5 bases each). Per germline, CDR1 SGHRS and CDR2 YFSETQ. V dropped 2 bases and J dropped 7 bases, with 17 bases sitting between them. This CDR3 has 15 residues. CDR3 residues: CASSFGGRGVYTQYF. The CDR3 region has the DNA TGCGCCAGCAGCTTCGGCGGCCGGGGCGTGTATACGCAGTATTTT.

V usage is TRBV5-3 and J usage is TRBJ2-5, with D perhaps TRBD2 (6 bases). TRBV5-3 is an ORF for which the function is uncertain. This CDR3 spans 13 amino acids. Between the trimmed V and J ends, which lost 2 bases and 4 bases, there was a span of 9 bases. The DNA of the CDR3 is TGTGCCAGAAGCTTCGGAGGGGCAGAGACCCAGTACTTC. Translated, it gives CARSFGGAETQYF.